The 2 T cell receptor beta chains below all came from one sample that was sequenced in a study of cytomegalovirus exposure and HLA in healthy donors. This PCR relied on a set of 60 Vbeta primers and 13 Jbeta primers. Generated by immunoSEQ multiplex PCR, the TCRdb table keeps only in-frame clones and is missing some. This sample has 75,000 to 95,000 clones, with 63% found just once. Material for sequencing was PBMCs. The receptors come from a woman in her 30s in good health and CMV-seronegative.

This chain connects TRBV7-2 to TRBJ1-1; D unclear. Per germline, CDR1 SGHTA and CDR2 FQGNSA. The V gene lost 5 bases and the J gene lost 0 bases, with 16 bases spanning the gap. This CDR3 is built from 16 residues. Here the CDR3 reads CASSPVVRALNTEAFF. The CDR3 coding sequence is TGTGCCAGCAGCCCCGTAGTACGTGCTTTGAACACTGAAGCTTTCTTT.

The chain employs TRBV25-1 and TRBJ1-1, with D perhaps TRBD1 (6 bases). This CDR3 comprises 13 residues. V shed 8 bases and J shed 3 bases, with 13 bases lying between them. Germline CDR1 reads MGHDK; CDR2 reads SYGVNS. The CDR3 reads CASSTGPYTEAFF. The CDR3 DNA reads TGTGCCAGCTCCACAGGGCCGTACACTGAAGCTTTCTTT.